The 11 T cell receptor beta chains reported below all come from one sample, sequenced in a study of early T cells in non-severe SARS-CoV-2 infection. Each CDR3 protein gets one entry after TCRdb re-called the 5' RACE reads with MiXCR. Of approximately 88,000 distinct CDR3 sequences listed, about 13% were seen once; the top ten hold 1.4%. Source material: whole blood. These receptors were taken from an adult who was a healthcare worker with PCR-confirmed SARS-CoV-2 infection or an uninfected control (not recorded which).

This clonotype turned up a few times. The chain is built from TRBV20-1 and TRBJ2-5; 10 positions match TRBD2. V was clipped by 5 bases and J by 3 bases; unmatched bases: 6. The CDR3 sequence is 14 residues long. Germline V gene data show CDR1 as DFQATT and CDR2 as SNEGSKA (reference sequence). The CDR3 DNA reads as TGCAGTGCTGGGAAGCGGGGGGGCGAAGAGACCCAGTACTTC. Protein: CSAGKRGGEETQYF.

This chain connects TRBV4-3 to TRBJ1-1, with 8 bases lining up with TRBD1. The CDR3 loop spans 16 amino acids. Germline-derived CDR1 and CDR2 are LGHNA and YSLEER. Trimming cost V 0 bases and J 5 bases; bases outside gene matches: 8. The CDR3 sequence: CASSQDRGTGQTEAFF. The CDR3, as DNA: TGCGCCAGCAGCCAAGACAGAGGGACAGGACAAACTGAAGCTTTCTTT.

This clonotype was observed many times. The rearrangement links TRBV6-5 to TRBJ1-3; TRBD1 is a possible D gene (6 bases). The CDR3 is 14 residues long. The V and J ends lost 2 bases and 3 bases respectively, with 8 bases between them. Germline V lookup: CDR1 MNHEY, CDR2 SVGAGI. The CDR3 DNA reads TGTGCCAGCAGTTACGTACAGGGTGGAAACACCATATATTTT. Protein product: CASSYVQGGNTIYF.

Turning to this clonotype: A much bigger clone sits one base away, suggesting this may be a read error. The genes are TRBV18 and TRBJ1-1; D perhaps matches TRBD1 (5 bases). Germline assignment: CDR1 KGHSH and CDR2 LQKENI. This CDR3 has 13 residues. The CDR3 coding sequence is TGTGCCGGCTCACAGGCGATGAACACTGAAGCTTTCTTT. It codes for CAGSQAMNTEAFF.

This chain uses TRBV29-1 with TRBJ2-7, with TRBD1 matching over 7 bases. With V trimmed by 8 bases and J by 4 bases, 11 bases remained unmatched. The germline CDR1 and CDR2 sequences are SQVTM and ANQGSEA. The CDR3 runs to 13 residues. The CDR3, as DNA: TGCAGCATAAGACAGGGACGACGATACGAGCAGTACTTC. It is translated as CSIRQGRRYEQYF.

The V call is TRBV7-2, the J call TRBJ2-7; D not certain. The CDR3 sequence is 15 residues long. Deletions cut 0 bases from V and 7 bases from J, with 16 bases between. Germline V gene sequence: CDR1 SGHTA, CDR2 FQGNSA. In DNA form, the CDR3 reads TGTGCCAGCAGCTTAGCGCCGTCCGCACCTGAGGAGCAGTACTTC. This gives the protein CASSLAPSAPEEQYF.

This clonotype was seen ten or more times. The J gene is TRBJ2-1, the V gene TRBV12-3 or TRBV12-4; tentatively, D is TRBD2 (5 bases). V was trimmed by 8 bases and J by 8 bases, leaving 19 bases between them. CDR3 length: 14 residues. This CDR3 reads CASVISGSHDEQFF. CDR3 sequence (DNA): TGTGCCAGCGTCATAAGCGGATCTCACGATGAGCAGTTCTTC.

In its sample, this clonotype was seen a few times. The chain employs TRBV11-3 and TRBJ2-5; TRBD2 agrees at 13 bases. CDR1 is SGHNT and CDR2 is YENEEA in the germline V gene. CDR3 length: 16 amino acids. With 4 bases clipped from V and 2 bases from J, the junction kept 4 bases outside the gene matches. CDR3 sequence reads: CASSSRTSGGQETQYF. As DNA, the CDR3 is TGTGCCAGCAGCTCCCGGACTAGCGGGGGTCAAGAGACCCAGTACTTC.

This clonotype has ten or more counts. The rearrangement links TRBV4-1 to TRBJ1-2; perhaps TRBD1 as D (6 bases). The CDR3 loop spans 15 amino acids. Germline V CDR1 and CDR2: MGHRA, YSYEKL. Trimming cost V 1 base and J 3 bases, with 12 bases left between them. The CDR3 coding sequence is TGCGCCAGCAGCCAAGTCAGGGGTAAAGACTATGGCTACACCTTC. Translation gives CASSQVRGKDYGYTF.

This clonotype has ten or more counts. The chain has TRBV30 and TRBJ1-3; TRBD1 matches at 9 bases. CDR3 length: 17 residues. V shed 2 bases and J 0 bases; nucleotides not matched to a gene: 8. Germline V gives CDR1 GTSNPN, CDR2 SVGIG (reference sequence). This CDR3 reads CAWSRGQGIGSGNTIYF. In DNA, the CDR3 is TGTGCCTGGAGTCGCGGACAGGGGATTGGCTCTGGAAACACCATATATTTT.

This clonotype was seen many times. The CDR3, as DNA: TGCGCCAGCAGCTTGGCCAGGACTAGCGGGGGGCTACAGCTTAGCACAGATACGCAGTATTTT. Translation gives CASSLARTSGGLQLSTDTQYF. This rearrangement joins TRBV5-1 to TRBJ2-3, with 14 bases lining up with TRBD2. The CDR3 totals 21 residues. Germline lookup yields CDR1 SGHRS and CDR2 YFSETQ. V lost 0 bases, J lost 0 bases, and 12 bases stayed unmatched.